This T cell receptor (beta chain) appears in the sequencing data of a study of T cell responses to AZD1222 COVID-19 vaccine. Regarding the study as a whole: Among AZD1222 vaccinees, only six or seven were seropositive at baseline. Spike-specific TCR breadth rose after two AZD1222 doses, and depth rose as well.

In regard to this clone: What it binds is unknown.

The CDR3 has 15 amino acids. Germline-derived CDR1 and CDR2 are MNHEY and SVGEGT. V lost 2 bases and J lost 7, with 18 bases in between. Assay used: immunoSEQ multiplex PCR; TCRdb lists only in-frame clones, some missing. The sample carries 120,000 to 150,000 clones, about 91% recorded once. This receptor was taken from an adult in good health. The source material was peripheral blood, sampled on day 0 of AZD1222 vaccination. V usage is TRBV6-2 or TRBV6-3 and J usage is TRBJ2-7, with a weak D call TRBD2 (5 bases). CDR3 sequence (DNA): TGTGCCAGCAGTTACACTCCCGACGGGCGCGGGGAGCAGTACTTC. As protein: CASSYTPDGRGEQYF.